This TCR beta chain was identified in a study of cytotoxic CD8 clonotypes in ibrutinib-treated CLL. Study-level background: Responses: about 25 partial, 2 complete; after median approximately six years, roughly 14 stayed remitted, 12 progressed. Response samples followed a median around 11 months of treatment, range 6 to 36.

V was clipped by 5 bases and J by 0 bases, with 16 bases between them. Germline V lookup: CDR1 SGHTA, CDR2 FQGNSA. The CDR3 sequence is 17 residues long. The method was immunoSEQ multiplex PCR; TCRdb's version includes in-frame clones alone and lacks a portion of them. This sample carries just under 70,000 clones, approximately 71% of them seen once, and the ten largest clones take 5.7%. V usage is TRBV7-2 and J usage is TRBJ2-2, with D perhaps TRBD2 (6 bases). Specimen: PBMCs, collected after 12 months of ibrutinib treatment. The TCR comes from a human donor with chronic lymphocytic leukemia. In nucleotides, the CDR3 is TGTGCCAGCAGCCAAATCGGGACTCTTACGAACACCGGGGAGCTGTTTTTT. Amino acid sequence: CASSQIGTLTNTGELFF.